Presented here are 8 T cell receptor beta chains from one specimen sequenced in a study of blood T cell repertoires in COVID-19. The method was immunoSEQ multiplex PCR; TCRdb's version includes in-frame clones alone and lacks a portion of them. The table includes approximately 93,000 clones, approximately 74% detected once. Sequenced material: peripheral blood. These receptors all stem from a man aged 70 or older with COVID-19, enrolled during active disease.

The chain links TRBV28 to TRBJ1-6; 10 bases map to TRBD1. The J segment lost 13 bases and the V segment lost 6 bases, leaving 9 bases of the junction unmatched. Germline V gene sequence: CDR1 MDHEN, CDR2 SYDVKM. This CDR3 is 14 amino acids long. CDR3 DNA sequence: TGTGCCAGCAGCTCGGGACAGGGGTGGTCGCCCCTCCACTTT. Its translation: CASSSGQGWSPLHF.

V and J are TRBV4-3 and TRBJ2-4; perhaps TRBD1 as D (5 bases). Germline V gives CDR1 LGHNA, CDR2 YSLEER. V lost 0 bases to trimming and J lost 9 bases, with 21 bases between them. The CDR3 has 17 residues. CDR3 sequence reads: CASSQERWDQGRVIQYF. The DNA of the CDR3 is TGCGCCAGCAGCCAAGAGCGGTGGGATCAGGGCCGGGTCATTCAGTACTTC.

The V and J genes are TRBV19 and TRBJ2-1, with TRBD1 as a possible D gene (6 bases). The CDR3 consists of 16 residues. Trimming shortened V by 1 base and J by 8 bases, and 18 bases separated the two germline ends. The germline V gene has CDR1 LNHDA and CDR2 SQIVND (reference sequence). The CDR3: CASSIGVSGDEHEQFF. The CDR3 DNA sequence: TGTGCCAGTAGTATAGGAGTGTCAGGGGATGAGCATGAGCAGTTCTTC.

The gene calls are TRBV18 and TRBJ1-1; D is unclear. The V end was cut by 2 bases, the J end by 7 bases, with 8 bases between. Germline V gene sequence: CDR1 KGHSH, CDR2 LQKENI. The CDR3 totals 12 residues. As DNA, the CDR3 is TGTGCCAGCTCACCATTTCTGAGTGAAGCTTTCTTT. The encoded protein is CASSPFLSEAFF.

The chain couples TRBV7-9 to TRBJ1-6; possible D gene TRBD1, 5 bases. The CDR3 runs 14 residues. Germline-derived CDR1 and CDR2 are SEHNR and FQNEAQ (reference sequence). Trimming took 5 bases from V and 6 from J, leaving 11 bases between them. The CDR3 DNA reads TGTGCCAGCAGCCAGGGCCGGAGTAATTCACCCCTCCACTTT. It yields the protein CASSQGRSNSPLHF.

The chain employs TRBV10-3 and TRBJ2-7, with 8 bases matching TRBD1. CDR3 size: 12 residues. Trimming at V came to 11 bases and at J to 4 bases, leaving 7 bases not matched to a gene. Germline assignment: CDR1 ENHRY and CDR2 SYGVKD. Written as DNA, the CDR3 is TGTGCCGTCGGGACAGGTCAGTACGAGCAGTACTTC. Protein sequence: CAVGTGQYEQYF.

This rearrangement joins TRBV29-1 to TRBJ2-7; 11 bases fit TRBD2. V was pared by 4 bases and J by 3 bases, with 8 bases of the junction left unmatched. The V gene's germline CDR1 is SQVTM and CDR2 ANQGSEA. The CDR3 runs 15 residues. The CDR3 nucleotides are TGCAGCGTTGCAGGACTAGCGGGCGCATACTACGAGCAGTACTTC. Encoded protein: CSVAGLAGAYYEQYF.

The sample holds one count of this clone. This chain links TRBV29-1 with TRBJ2-5; 8 positions agree with TRBD1. Germline assignment: CDR1 SQVTM and CDR2 ANQGSEA. Trimming removed 6 bases from V and 5 bases from J; junction bases left unmatched: 8. The CDR3 is 13 residues long. This CDR3 reads CSVDRGAGETQYF. CDR3 in DNA: TGCAGCGTAGACAGGGGCGCGGGGGAGACCCAGTACTTC.